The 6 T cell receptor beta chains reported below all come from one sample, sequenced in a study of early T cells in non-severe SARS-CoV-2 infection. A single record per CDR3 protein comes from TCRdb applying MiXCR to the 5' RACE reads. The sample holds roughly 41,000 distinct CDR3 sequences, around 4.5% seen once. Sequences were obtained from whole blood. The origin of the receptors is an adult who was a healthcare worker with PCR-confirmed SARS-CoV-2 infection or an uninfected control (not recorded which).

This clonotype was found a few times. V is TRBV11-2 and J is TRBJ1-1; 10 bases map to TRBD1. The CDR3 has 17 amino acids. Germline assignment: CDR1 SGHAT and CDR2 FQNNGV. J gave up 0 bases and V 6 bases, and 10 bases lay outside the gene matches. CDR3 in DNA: TGTGCCAGCAGTAAAGGGACAGGGGTCTTCATGAACACTGAAGCTTTCTTT. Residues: CASSKGTGVFMNTEAFF.

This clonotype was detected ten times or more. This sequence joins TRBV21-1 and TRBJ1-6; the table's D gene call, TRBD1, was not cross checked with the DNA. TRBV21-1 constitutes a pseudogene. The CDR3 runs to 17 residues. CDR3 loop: CASSKARVPGTNSPLHF. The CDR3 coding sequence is TGTGCCAGCAGCAAAGCTCGGGTTCCAGGGACAAATTCACCCCTCCACTTT.

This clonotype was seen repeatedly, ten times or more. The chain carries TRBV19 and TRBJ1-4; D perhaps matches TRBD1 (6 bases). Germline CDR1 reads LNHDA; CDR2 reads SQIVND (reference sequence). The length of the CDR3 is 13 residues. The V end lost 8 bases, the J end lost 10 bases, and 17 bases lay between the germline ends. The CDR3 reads CASADREGGKLFF. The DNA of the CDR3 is TGTGCCAGTGCAGACCGCGAAGGGGGAAAACTGTTTTTT.

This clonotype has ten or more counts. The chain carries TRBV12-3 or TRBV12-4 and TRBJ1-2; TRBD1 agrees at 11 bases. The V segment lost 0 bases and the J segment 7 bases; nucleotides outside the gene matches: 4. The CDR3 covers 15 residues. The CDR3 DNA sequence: TGTGCCAGCAGTTTAGCGGGACAGGGGGTCGGTGGCTACACCTTC. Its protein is CASSLAGQGVGGYTF.

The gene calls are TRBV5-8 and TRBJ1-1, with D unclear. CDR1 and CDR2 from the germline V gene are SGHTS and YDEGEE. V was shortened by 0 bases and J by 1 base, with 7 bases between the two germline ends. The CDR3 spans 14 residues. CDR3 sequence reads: CASSLGSPNTEAFF. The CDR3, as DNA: TGTGCCAGCAGCTTGGGATCTCCGAACACTGAAGCTTTCTTT.

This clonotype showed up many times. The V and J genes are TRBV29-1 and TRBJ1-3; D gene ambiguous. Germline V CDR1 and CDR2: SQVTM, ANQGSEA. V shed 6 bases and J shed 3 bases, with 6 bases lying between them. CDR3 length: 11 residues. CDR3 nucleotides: TGCAGCGTCATCGATGGAAACACCATATATTTT. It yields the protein CSVIDGNTIYF.